This T cell receptor beta chain was identified during a study of identical twins. Study results and limitations: Within cord blood, abundant beta clonotypes carried fewer insertions, but memory repertoires showed no such trend. Out-of-frame alpha sequences common to twins were enriched for low generation probability.

As for this clonotype: Its antigen is unknown.

MiXCR, run by TCRdb on the 5' RACE reads, gives a single entry per CDR3 protein. The table lists about 340,000 distinct CDR3 sequences, roughly 12% of them singletons, with more than 6% in the top ten. The CDR3 has 9 residues. The germline CDR1 and CDR2 sequences are DFQATT and SNEGSKA (reference sequence). These data were also reused for a study on yellow fever vaccine responses in identical twins.

This TCR was recovered from a woman aged 18-29 years in good health. The J gene is TRBJ2-1, the V gene TRBV20-1; D unresolved. Sequencing input: CD8+ T cells sorted from blood. CDR3 loop: CRRDGEQFF. CDR3 DNA sequence: TGCAGAAGAGATGGGGAGCAGTTCTTC.